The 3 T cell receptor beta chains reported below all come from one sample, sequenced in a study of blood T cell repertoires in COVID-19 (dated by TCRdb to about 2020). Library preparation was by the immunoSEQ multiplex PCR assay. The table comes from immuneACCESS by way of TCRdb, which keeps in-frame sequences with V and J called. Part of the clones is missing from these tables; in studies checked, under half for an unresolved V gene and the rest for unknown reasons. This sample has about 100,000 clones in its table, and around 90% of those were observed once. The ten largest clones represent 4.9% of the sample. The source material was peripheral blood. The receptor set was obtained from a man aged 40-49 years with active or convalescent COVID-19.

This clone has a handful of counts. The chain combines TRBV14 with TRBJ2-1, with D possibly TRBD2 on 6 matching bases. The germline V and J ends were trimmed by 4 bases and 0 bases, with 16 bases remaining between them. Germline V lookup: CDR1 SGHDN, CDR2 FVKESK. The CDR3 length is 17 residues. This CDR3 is CASSPFGGAFSYNEQFF. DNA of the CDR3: TGTGCCAGCAGCCCCTTCGGAGGGGCCTTCTCCTACAATGAGCAGTTCTTC.

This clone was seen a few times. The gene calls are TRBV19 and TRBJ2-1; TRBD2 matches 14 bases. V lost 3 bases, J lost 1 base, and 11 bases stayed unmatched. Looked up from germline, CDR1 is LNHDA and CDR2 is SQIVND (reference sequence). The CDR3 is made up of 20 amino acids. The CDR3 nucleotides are TGTGCCAGTAGTATTCAGACTAGCGGGAGGGCCTTAAAGTCCTACAATGAGCAGTTCTTC. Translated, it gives CASSIQTSGRALKSYNEQFF. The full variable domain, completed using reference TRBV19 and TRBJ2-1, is DGGITQSPKYLFRKEGQNVTLSCEQNLNHDAMYWYRQDPGQGLRLIYYSQIVNDFQKGDIAEGYSVSREKKESFPLTVTSAQKNPTAFYLCASSIQTSGRALKSYNEQFFGPGTRLTVL.

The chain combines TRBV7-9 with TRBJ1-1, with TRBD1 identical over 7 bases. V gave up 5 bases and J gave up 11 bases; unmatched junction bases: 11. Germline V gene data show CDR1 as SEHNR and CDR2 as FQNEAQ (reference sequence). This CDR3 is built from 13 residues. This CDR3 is CASSATGEEWAFF. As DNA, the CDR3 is TGTGCCAGCAGCGCCACAGGGGAGGAATGGGCTTTCTTT.